The entry below describes one TCR beta chain. Its antigen remains undetermined. No much larger clonotype is one base removed from it; base qualities were not supplied. The cohort was made up of 666 healthy bone marrow donors. Cohort members were all nominally healthy when sampled, although unrecorded immune exposures were likely present. The donor was CMV seropositive and belonged to the group of around 300 seropositive cohort members. A peripheral blood sample was collected from each donor, and TCR beta sequencing was performed on peripheral blood mononuclear cells. The Qiagen DNeasy Blood Extraction Kit was used to extract genomic DNA from the blood cell samples. Germline trimming amounts to 0 bases on V and 1 base on J, with 1 as the count of junction bases outside the gene matches. For CDR1 and CDR2, the germline V gene (reference sequence) lists LNHNV and YYDKDF. The CDR3 contains 16 residues, cysteine and phenylalanine counted. The entry retains the CDR3 DNA only, 48 bases that are in frame from base 1.

The sample is drawn from a study of cytomegalovirus exposure and HLA in healthy donors (dated by TCRdb to about 2017). For context, the study as a whole: According to an earlier analysis of 450 to 650 of the donors, about 179 million T cells yielded 90 million to 130 million unique TCR beta sequences and roughly 280 Gb of sequence data. An early release that covered about 640 HLA-typed donors contained approximately 300 gigabases of sequencing data and 65 million to 100 million unique TCR sequences. Of the roughly 400 genotyped donors, 70% to 90% were placed in the genetic ancestry cluster associated with self-reported Caucasian donors. The aim of the study was to test whether cataloging public T cell receptors could identify signatures of past pathogen exposure. The T cell repertoires of 666 subjects were profiled by immunosequencing and related to cytomegalovirus serostatus. Along with the approximately 700-subject first cohort, a separate validation cohort of over 90 different subjects was used. To predict cytomegalovirus infection status, the study combined high-throughput TCR immunosequencing, statistical association of individual TCRs with disease status, and machine learning. In a later analysis, previously published TCR beta repertoires from hundreds of donors were re-analyzed and high-resolution HLA genotyping was added so that TCR occurrence patterns could be studied. The later analysis used no new phenotypic data to find candidate immune exposures, relying instead on TCR beta sequences and their occurrence across donors. To decide whether each TCR beta V gene segment behaved as functional or pseudogenic, an earlier analysis of some 600 of the donors relied on high-throughput TCR beta sequencing. Donor age, sex, ethnicity and CMV serostatus were collected together with the repertoire data. A later genetic analysis took genome-wide SNP genotypes for about 55% of the 666 donors and used that subset as a discovery cohort. Every repertoire in the discovery cohort had been generated on one and the same sequencing platform. HLA typing included class I and class II loci at four-digit resolution. The number of typed donors differed by locus: 629-630 for A, B, C, DRB1 and DQB1; approximately 540 for DQA1; around 610 for DPA1; and 450 to 480 for DPB1. Four to six DR-DQ haplotypes were handled as single units for association and clustering, since linkage in the cohort was strong. Among roughly 400 genotyped donors of the cohort, an average of roughly 230,000 unique TCR beta nucleotide sequences was sequenced per donor, of which 15% to 20% were non-productive.

Library construction relied on the immunoSEQ multiplex PCR assay. For the multiplex PCR, a mixture combining 60 forward primers for TCR Vbeta segments and 13 reverse primers for TCR Jbeta segments was used. Amplification of the CDR3 region of rearranged TCR beta genes was performed with a multiplex PCR assay on genomic DNA. The Illumina HiSeq System was used to sequence the amplified TCR beta libraries as 87-base-pair reads. Per the authors' processing: Across the 500 to 700 repertoires, a later analysis counted roughly 77 million unique TCR beta chains, 9 million to 14 million of which were shared by at least two donors. A nearest-neighbor algorithm error-corrected the raw reads and collapsed the reads into unique sequences, merging closely related sequences to remove PCR and sequencing errors. To assign V, D and J gene segments, CDR3 sequences were aligned to IMGT reference sequences. Each retained sequence needed at least a six-nucleotide match to both a V gene segment and a J gene segment. Rearrangements were called productive when the CDR3 lacked stop codons and stayed in frame with V and J; all others were non-productive. CDR3 was defined by IMGT convention, running from the second conserved V-encoded cysteine to the conserved J-encoded phenylalanine. Sequences without an unambiguous match to a single V gene segment were excluded from the earlier analysis of over 500 of the donors. An earlier analysis of about 600 of the donors called V segments functional above 56.7% productive rearrangements and segregating when the between-donor standard deviation exceeded 5%. A statistical classification framework was developed to diagnose cytomegalovirus status using the catalog of TCR beta chain sequences. A later analysis assigned V and J genes by comparing TCR nucleotide sequences with IMGT/GENE-DB human TR gene sequences. Using the TCRdist pipeline, a later analysis assigned CDR3 sequences along with most-parsimonious VDJ recombination scenarios. In a later analysis, each TCR beta chain was defined by its CDR3 amino acid sequence together with its V-gene family, and reads without a unique V-gene family were excluded. As a way to deal with suspected cross-contamination and a sequencing artifact, a later analysis dropped hundreds of nucleotide sequences that were highly shared and had low generation probability. In a later analysis, a clonal expansion index was calculated for each public chain from normalized within-repertoire ranks of inferred template counts. In a later analysis, generation probabilities were computed with a VDJ recombination model fitted to out-of-frame rearrangements, and the resulting probabilities were checked against IGoR. In a later analysis, TCR-TCR, TCR-HLA and TCR-CMV co-occurrence was scored with hypergeometric tests, and a repertoire-size bias correction was applied to TCR pairs. To estimate false discovery rates, a later analysis permuted the HLA or CMV assignments 20 times. In a later analysis, co-occurring TCRs were grouped with DBSCAN, and TCRdist sequence similarity was added when clustering was performed within HLA-allele-positive subsets. Repertoires with fewer than 30,000 or more than 120,000 public chains, plus five repertoires with anomalous nucleotide sharing, were excluded from co-occurrence clustering. Here the immuneACCESS table is served through TCRdb, limited to in-frame sequences with V and J called. Missing clones are a known gap in these copies; in checked studies unresolved V genes cover under half, and the rest lacks a known reason. V and J calls and clone size are as listed in that table; D and trimming were resolved from the DNA. A total of about 160,000 clones appear in this sample, roughly 82% of them only once. The ten largest account for roughly 3% of the sample.

Study-wide conclusions, independent of this receptor: Specific HLA alleles were associated with roughly 17,000 TCR beta sequences at a false discovery rate of 0.05 in a later analysis. Some IMGT-functional V segments, including TRBV6-2 and TRBV6-3, could not be distinguished by the 87-base-pair reads and were therefore excluded. Correlated functional status among segregating V segments might be attributable to linkage disequilibrium, but an unknown experimental factor could not be ruled out. For the cohort, immune exposure information was limited to CMV serostatus. A later genetic analysis reported fewer N-insertions in productive TCRs among donors in an Asian-associated ancestry cluster than the roughly 720-donor mean. In this cohort, only TCR beta chains were sequenced, and detectable features were limited by the absence of alpha or paired-chain data. Presence/absence analyses assumed roughly uniform sequencing depth across donors, an assumption that may not hold. A further reported finding was that TCR beta sequences accurately predicted the HLA-A and HLA-B alleles for most subjects in the first cohort. In vitro tests confirmed that a few of the cytomegalovirus-associated TCR beta chains recognize cytomegalovirus antigens. Because counts were too low, some 16 rarely observed V segments, including chromosome 9 orphons, were excluded from the earlier analysis of some 590 of the donors. A later analysis found that most CMV-associated TCR beta chains appeared HLA-restricted, with HLA associations seemingly driven largely by CMV exposure. Most TCR sequences were observed very rarely across donors, whereas some public TCRs were present in many individuals. A later genetic analysis associated a missense DCLRE1C variant with V-gene and J-gene trimming of TCR beta chains, and an independent cohort replicated the association. According to a later analysis, TCR association rates differed among HLA loci, with DRB1 alleles showing the most associated TCRs and HLA-C alleles showing the fewest. In a later analysis, several top co-occurrence clusters were reported to appear linked to parvovirus B19, influenza, CMV and Epstein-Barr virus. In an earlier analysis of fewer than 700 of the donors, most TCR beta V segments appeared in productive rearrangements about 87% or about 30% of the time, broadly matching IMGT annotations. Cytomegalovirus status was reported to be diagnosed by the classifier with high specificity and sensitivity in both the original and validation cohorts. A cluster of highly shared sequence variants was judged likely to represent a technical artifact of the sequencing pipeline. Because some donors lacked HLA typing at each locus, the association tests relied only on the typed subset. In a later analysis, HLA-associated TCR beta chains were found to be more clonally expanded and to have lower generation probabilities than equally common non-associated chains. According to the authors, the approach could potentially be generalized to other disease states and immunological phenotypes. In the study, some 160 TCR beta chains were listed as associated with cytomegalovirus. When HLA alleles, especially DR and DQ, strongly co-occurred, TCR associations were difficult to assign to individual alleles.

Sequenced material: PBMCs. The sequence was collected from a woman in her 50s in good health and CMV-seropositive. This receptor chain uses TRBV15 and TRBJ2-3; 10 central nucleotides agree with TRBD2. The base sequence is TGTGCCACCAGCAGAGATCTAGCGGGGGGCACAGATACGCAGTATTTT. It is translated as CATSRDLAGGTDTQYF. The reference TRBV15 and TRBJ2-3 proteins fill in what lies around the CDR3, so the full variable domain reads DAMVIQNPRYQVTQFGKPVTLSCSQTLNHNVMYWYQQKSSQAPKLLFHYYDKDFNNEADTPDNFQSRRPNTSFCFLDIRSPGLGDTAMYLCATSRDLAGGTDTQYFGPGTRLTVL.